This passage covers 19 T cell receptor beta chains from one sample sequenced in a study of CD8 T cells in ankylosing spondylitis. TCRdb called the 5' RACE reads again in MiXCR, with one record for every CDR3 protein. Of roughly 200,000 distinct CDR3 sequences in the sample, roughly 13% were seen once. The sample consisted of blood, either unsorted or a sorted T cell fraction (not recorded which). Every receptor here comes from a male donor with ankylosing spondylitis or in good health (not recorded which).

About this clonotype: This is likely a read error, given that the CDR3 carries no conserved phenylalanine or tryptophan at its end. The J gene is TRBJ2-7, the V gene TRBV20-1; no clear D. CDR1 is DFQATT, CDR2 SNEGSKA, per germline (reference sequence). V dropped 3 bases and J dropped 3 bases, with 12 bases sitting between them. The CDR3 has 13 amino acids. For the CDR3, the DNA is TGCAGTGCTAGCGGGTGGACCTTCTACGAGCAGTACATC. It yields the protein CSASGWTFYEQYI.

V usage is TRBV7-9 and J usage is TRBJ2-1; 15 nucleotides line up with TRBD2. V trimming: 5 bases; J trimming: 7 bases; junction bases outside the gene matches: 6. Per the germline V gene, CDR1 is SEHNR and CDR2 is FQNEAQ (reference sequence). The CDR3 consists of 16 residues. CDR3 nucleotide sequence: TGTGCCAGCAGCGACCTAGGGACTAGCGGGAGGAATGAGCAGTTCTTC. Protein sequence: CASSDLGTSGRNEQFF. Full variable domain (outside the CDR3, taken from reference TRBV7-9 and TRBJ2-1): DTGVSQNPRHKITKRGQNVTFRCDPISEHNRLYWYRQTLGQGPEFLTYFQNEAQLEKSRLLSDRFSAERPKGSFSTLEIQRTEQGDSAMYLCASSDLGTSGRNEQFFGPGTRLTVL.

This clonotype was recorded a few times. V is TRBV6-5 and J is TRBJ1-5, with D unresolved. Germline V gives CDR1 MNHEY, CDR2 SVGAGI. The CDR3 is 15 residues long. The germline V and J ends were trimmed by 0 bases and 0 bases, with 6 bases remaining between them. The CDR3 protein is CASSYSVYSNQPQHF. Written as DNA, the CDR3 is TGTGCCAGCAGTTACTCGGTTTATAGCAATCAGCCCCAGCATTTT.

The sample holds many counts of this clonotype. The J gene is TRBJ2-5, the V gene TRBV29-1; D possibly corresponds to TRBD2 (7 bases). The V gene lost 7 bases and the J gene lost 4 bases, with 22 bases spanning the gap. The germline V gene encodes CDR1 SQVTM and CDR2 ANQGSEA. The CDR3 spans 15 residues. CDR3 sequence: CSALGASGRGETQYF. CDR3 DNA: TGCAGCGCCCTGGGGGCTAGCGGTAGGGGAGAGACCCAGTACTTC.

This clonotype was counted between two and nine times. The chain uses TRBV5-1 and TRBJ2-3, with 8 nucleotides matching TRBD2. This CDR3 region has 15 residues. Per germline, CDR1 SGHRS and CDR2 YFSETQ. V lost 5 bases and J lost 3; bases outside the gene matches: 8. This CDR3 is CASRRVAGLTDTQYF. Here the CDR3 DNA reads TGCGCCAGCAGAAGGGTAGCGGGACTAACAGATACGCAGTATTTT.

V gene TRBV18 combines with J gene TRBJ2-2, with 8 bases that match TRBD1. Looked up from germline, CDR1 is KGHSH and CDR2 is LQKENI. There are 15 residues in the CDR3. Unmatched junction bases numbered 7, after V lost 3 bases and J lost 7 bases. This CDR3 is CASSPWTGMIGELFF. The CDR3 DNA reads TGTGCCAGCTCACCTTGGACAGGGATGATCGGGGAGCTGTTTTTT.

The chain couples TRBV3-1 to TRBJ2-7; tentatively, D is TRBD2 (5 bases). Germline loops: CDR1 LGHDT, CDR2 YNNKEL (reference sequence). Trimming cost V 4 bases and J 3 bases, with 19 bases left between them. The CDR3 loop spans 16 amino acids. The DNA for the CDR3 is TGTGCCAGCAGCCCTCAGCGGCGATATAGGGACTACGAGCAGTACTTC. Protein product: CASSPQRRYRDYEQYF.

Only a few counts were recorded for this clonotype. This chain connects TRBV6-1 to TRBJ2-2, with a weak D call TRBD1 (5 bases). This CDR3 spans 15 amino acids. Germline V CDR1 and CDR2: MNHNS, SASEGT. V was trimmed by 6 bases and J by 0 bases, leaving 11 bases between them. The CDR3 is CASSTTGANTGELFF. The DNA for the CDR3 is TGTGCCAGCAGCACCACAGGAGCGAACACCGGGGAGCTGTTTTTT.

Comments on this clonotype: Relative to the germline gene, one junction end is altered; a read error may explain this. The rearrangement links TRBV28 to TRBJ1-4; D remains unclear. This CDR3 is 11 amino acids long. The germline CDR1 and CDR2 sequences are MDHEN and SYDVKM. CDR3 bases: TGTGCCAGCAGCTCCGTGGACCTTCGACATTTT. Translated: CASSSVDLRHF.

This sequence joins TRBV27 and TRBJ2-2; TRBD1 might be the D (6 bases). From germline, CDR1 is MNHEY and CDR2 SMNVEV (reference sequence). CDR3 length equals 14 residues. Trimming pared 5 bases from V and 3 bases from J, leaving 10 bases between. The CDR3 protein is CASSTQGYTGELFF. For the CDR3, the DNA is TGTGCCAGCAGTACACAGGGCTACACCGGGGAGCTGTTTTTT.

The J gene is TRBJ2-7, the V gene TRBV2, with D hard to call. Germline CDR1 reads SNHLY; CDR2 reads FYNNEI. The CDR3 is 12 amino acids. The germline V and J ends were trimmed by 5 bases and 1 base, with 6 bases remaining between them. As DNA, the CDR3 is TGTGCCAGCAGTCCCGTATCCTACGAGCAGTACTTC. Encoded protein: CASSPVSYEQYF.

The chain is built from TRBV11-2 and TRBJ2-3; TRBD2 matches at 10 bases. Germline loops: CDR1 SGHAT, CDR2 FQNNGV. The ends lost 4 bases at V and 4 bases at J; junction bases unmatched: 2. The CDR3 runs to 14 residues. The CDR3 loop reads CASSYSGGSDTQYF. CDR3 DNA sequence: TGTGCCAGCAGCTATAGCGGGGGGTCAGATACGCAGTATTTT.

In this sample, this clonotype turned up a few times. The genes are TRBV20-1 and TRBJ2-5, with D perhaps matching TRBD2 (5 bases). The V gene's germline CDR1 is DFQATT and CDR2 SNEGSKA (reference sequence). The CDR3 runs to 14 residues. V dropped 2 bases and J dropped 5 bases, with 15 bases sitting between them. This CDR3 reads CSARSSGPRETQYF. DNA of the CDR3: TGCAGTGCTAGAAGCAGCGGACCCCGGGAGACCCAGTACTTC.

This clonotype was recorded at least ten times. The chain has TRBV29-1 and TRBJ2-3, with D uncertain. V dropped 7 bases and J dropped 2 bases, with 13 bases sitting between them. The CDR3 runs to 13 residues. From germline, CDR1 is SQVTM and CDR2 ANQGSEA. DNA of the CDR3: TGCAGCGGAGACAATGCTATCACAGATACGCAGTATTTT. This codes for CSGDNAITDTQYF.

This clonotype was observed at least ten times. The chain links TRBV12-3 or TRBV12-4 to TRBJ2-2, with no clear D. V dropped 5 bases and J dropped 6 bases, with 10 bases sitting between them. The CDR3 is 13 residues long. The CDR3 loop is CASSGRGSGELFF. In DNA, the CDR3 is TGTGCCAGCAGTGGAAGAGGTTCCGGGGAGCTGTTTTTT.

This clonotype was found once. This rearrangement joins TRBV5-1 to TRBJ2-7, with D perhaps TRBD1 (6 bases). Germline V gene lookup returns CDR1 SGHRS and CDR2 YFSETQ. Trimming pared 0 bases from V and 2 bases from J, leaving 15 bases between. This CDR3 contains 16 residues. The CDR3 nucleotides are TGCGCCAGCAGCTTGGTAGGCCCACAGGGAACCTACGAGCAGTACTTC. It yields the protein CASSLVGPQGTYEQYF.

The chain couples TRBV5-6 to TRBJ1-1; no definite D call. The CDR3 spans 15 residues. V lost 2 bases to trimming and J lost 6 bases, with 17 bases between them. The germline V gene encodes CDR1 SGHDT and CDR2 YYEEEE. CDR3: CASSLSTDLTAEAFF. In DNA form, the CDR3 reads TGTGCCAGCAGCTTATCGACGGATCTGACGGCTGAAGCTTTCTTT.

In its sample, this clonotype was seen a few times. The rearrangement uses TRBV5-1 and TRBJ2-1; the match to TRBD2 covers 9 bases. J lost 2 bases, V lost 2 bases, and 2 bases had no gene match. Germline V gene lookup returns CDR1 SGHRS and CDR2 YFSETQ. This CDR3 spans 15 amino acids. CDR3 in DNA: TGCGCCAGCAGCTTTAGCGGGGGCACCTACAATGAGCAGTTCTTC. Translating it yields CASSFSGGTYNEQFF.

J is TRBJ2-7 and V is TRBV27; 12 bases map to TRBD2. V was clipped by 3 bases and J by 2 bases; unmatched bases: 5. The germline V gene encodes CDR1 MNHEY and CDR2 SMNVEV (reference sequence). The CDR3 length is 16 residues. In nucleotides, the CDR3 is TGTGCCAGCAGTTTCGGACTAGCGGGATCCCCCTACGAGCAGTACTTC. Protein product: CASSFGLAGSPYEQYF.